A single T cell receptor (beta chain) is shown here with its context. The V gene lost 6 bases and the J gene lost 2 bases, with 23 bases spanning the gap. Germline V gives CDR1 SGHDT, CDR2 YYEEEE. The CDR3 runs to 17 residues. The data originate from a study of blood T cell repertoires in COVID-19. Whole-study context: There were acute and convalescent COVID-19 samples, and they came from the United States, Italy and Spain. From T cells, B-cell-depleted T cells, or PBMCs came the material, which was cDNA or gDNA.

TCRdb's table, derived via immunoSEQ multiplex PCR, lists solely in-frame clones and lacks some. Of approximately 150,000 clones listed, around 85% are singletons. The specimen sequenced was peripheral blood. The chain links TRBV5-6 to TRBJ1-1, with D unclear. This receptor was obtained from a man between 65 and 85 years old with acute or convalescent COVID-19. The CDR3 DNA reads TGTGCCAGCACAACCCTGAAGAGGCCCGCGTCAAACACTGAAGCTTTCTTT. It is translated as CASTTLKRPASNTEAFF. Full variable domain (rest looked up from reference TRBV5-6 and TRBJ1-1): DAGVTQSPTHLIKTRGQQVTLRCSPKSGHDTVSWYQQALGQGPQFIFQYYEEEERQRGNFPDRFSGHQFPNYSSELNVNALLLGDSALYLCASTTLKRPASNTEAFFGQGTRLTVV.